Shown below are 23 T cell receptor beta chains from a single sample sequenced in a study of blood T cell repertoires in COVID-19. TCRdb's copy holds only in-frame clones and misses some; the assay was immunoSEQ multiplex PCR. The data contain 160,000 or so clones, about nine tenths of them singletons. Sequences were obtained from peripheral blood. The source of these receptors is a woman between 65 and 79 years old with acute or convalescent COVID-19.

The chain employs TRBV27 and TRBJ1-3; maybe TRBD1 (6 bases). The CDR3 consists of 15 residues. Trimming cost V 8 bases and J 3 bases, with 17 bases left between them. Germline-derived CDR1 and CDR2 are MNHEY and SMNVEV (reference sequence). The CDR3 here is CASSSRGTRGNTIYF. CDR3 bases: TGTGCCAGCTCAAGCAGGGGTACGCGTGGAAACACCATATATTTT.

V and J are TRBV13 and TRBJ1-1, with D tentatively TRBD1 (6 bases). This CDR3 is 17 amino acids long. In germline, CDR1 is PRHDT, CDR2 FYEKMQ (reference sequence). Trimming shortened V by 1 base and J by 5 bases, and 20 bases separated the two germline ends. The DNA of the CDR3 is TGTGCCAGCAGCTTAGCCGAACCAGGGACATGGAGGACTGAAGCTTTCTTT. This gives the protein CASSLAEPGTWRTEAFF.

V and J are TRBV5-5 and TRBJ2-5, with 10 nucleotides matching TRBD2. The trim removed 0 bases at V and 5 bases at J, leaving 7 bases unmatched. The CDR3 has 16 residues. Germline assignment: CDR1 SGHKS and CDR2 YYEKEE (reference sequence). The CDR3 DNA follows: TGTGCCAGCAGCTTGGGAACTAGCGGGATACACGAGACCCAGTACTTC. Protein sequence: CASSLGTSGIHETQYF.

The gene calls are TRBV30 and TRBJ2-4; D remains unclear. Germline V gene sequence: CDR1 GTSNPN, CDR2 SVGIG (reference sequence). The CDR3 length is 12 residues. Trimming took 2 bases from V and 10 from J, leaving 12 bases between them. In nucleotides, the CDR3 is TGTGCCTGGAGTAACCCGGTAGCTATTCAGTACTTC. Translating it yields CAWSNPVAIQYF.

This chain joins TRBV7-9 and TRBJ2-5, with D possibly being TRBD1 (6 bases). Germline assignment: CDR1 SEHNR and CDR2 FQNEAQ (reference sequence). The CDR3 loop spans 15 amino acids. The V end was cut by 3 bases, the J end by 5 bases, with 16 bases between. The CDR3 sequence: CASSFVHQGRETQYF. CDR3 in DNA: TGTGCCAGCAGCTTCGTCCATCAGGGGCGGGAGACCCAGTACTTC.

The CDR3 sequence: CASSEARDFSSGANVLTF. CDR3 nucleotide sequence: TGTGCCAGCAGTGAAGCGCGTGATTTTAGCTCTGGGGCCAACGTCCTGACTTTC. The chain recombines TRBV2 with TRBJ2-6; D gene unclear. This CDR3 comprises 18 residues. Germline V gives CDR1 SNHLY, CDR2 FYNNEI. Between the trimmed V and J ends, which lost 0 bases and 0 bases, there was a span of 12 bases.

The rearrangement uses TRBV19 and TRBJ1-2, with unresolved D. Germline V gene lookup returns CDR1 LNHDA and CDR2 SQIVND (reference sequence). The V and J ends lost 5 bases and 6 bases respectively, with 19 bases between them. This CDR3 spans 15 amino acids. For the CDR3, the DNA is TGTGCCAGTAGTCGCGCCAGTGGGTCCAGGAATGGCTACACCTTC. It specifies CASSRASGSRNGYTF.

CDR3 loop: CASSDWTGWRADTQYF. The CDR3 bases are TGTGCCAGTAGTGACTGGACAGGGTGGCGGGCAGATACGCAGTATTTT. The rearrangement joins TRBV19 to TRBJ2-3, with TRBD1 matching 8 bases. The germline V gene encodes CDR1 LNHDA and CDR2 SQIVND (reference sequence). CDR3 size: 16 residues. The trim removed 5 bases at V and 4 bases at J, leaving 11 bases unmatched.

The gene calls are TRBV6-1 and TRBJ2-7; the D gene is possibly TRBD2 (5 bases). Germline values: CDR1 MNHNS, CDR2 SASEGT. The CDR3 loop spans 15 amino acids. V was shortened by 2 bases and J by 1 base, with 12 bases between the two germline ends. The DNA of the CDR3 is TGTGCCAGCAGTGAACCGGGGTATGGGTCCTACGAGCAGTACTTC. Residues: CASSEPGYGSYEQYF.

V is TRBV2 and J is TRBJ1-5; 7 nucleotides line up with TRBD1. Germline lookup yields CDR1 SNHLY and CDR2 FYNNEI. The junction had 2 bases not matched to a gene; V was cut back by 4 bases and J by 2 bases. The CDR3 runs 14 residues. CDR3 in DNA: TGTGCCAGCAGTGTAGGGACAGGCAATCAGCCCCAGCATTTT. This sequence encodes CASSVGTGNQPQHF. The full variable domain, in which reference TRBV2 and TRBJ1-5 provide the parts outside the CDR3, is EPEVTQTPSHQVTQMGQEVILRCVPISNHLYFYWYRQILGQKVEFLVSFYNNEISEKSEIFDDQFSVERPDGSNFTLKIRSTKLEDSAMYFCASSVGTGNQPQHFGDGTRLSIL.

The chain carries TRBV19 and TRBJ1-1, with a tentative D call TRBD1 (5 bases). CDR1 and CDR2 from the germline V gene are LNHDA and SQIVND (reference sequence). CDR3 length: 14 residues. The V end was cut by 7 bases, the J end by 0 bases, with 12 bases between. The DNA for the CDR3 is TGTGCCAGTAAGGTGGGGCATATGAACACTGAAGCTTTCTTT. Translated, it gives CASKVGHMNTEAFF.

J is TRBJ1-2 and V is TRBV7-9; no firm D call. V lost 3 bases and J lost 5, with 7 bases in between. The CDR3 is 12 residues long. CDR1 and CDR2 (germline): SEHNR, FQNEAQ (reference sequence). CDR3 DNA sequence: TGTGCCAGCAGCTTTAATAATTATGGCTACACCTTC. It codes for CASSFNNYGYTF.

The chain has TRBV5-1 and TRBJ1-5, with unresolved D. Germline V gene sequence: CDR1 SGHRS, CDR2 YFSETQ. The CDR3 totals 14 residues. Between the trimmed V and J ends, which lost 2 bases and 0 bases, there was a span of 6 bases. The CDR3 protein is CASSLDISNQPQHF. Here the CDR3 DNA reads TGCGCCAGCAGCTTAGACATTAGCAATCAGCCCCAGCATTTT.

The chain joins TRBV7-2 to TRBJ2-5; 10 bases agree with TRBD2. This CDR3 region has 15 residues. With V trimmed by 5 bases and J by 5 bases, 8 bases remained unmatched. Per the germline V gene, CDR1 is SGHTA and CDR2 is FQGNSA. In nucleotides, the CDR3 is TGTGCCAGCAGCCCAGCGGGGGGGCCTTATGAGACCCAGTACTTC. It translates to CASSPAGGPYETQYF.

The V gene is TRBV9, the J gene TRBJ1-2, with a possible D match to TRBD1 (5 bases). V was shortened by 4 bases and J by 8 bases, with 15 bases between the two germline ends. This CDR3 has 13 residues. Germline lookup yields CDR1 SGDLS and CDR2 YYNGEE. Here the CDR3 reads CASSRWGGDGYTF. The CDR3 DNA follows: TGTGCCAGCAGCCGCTGGGGCGGGGACGGCTACACCTTC.

This chain connects TRBV7-4 to TRBJ1-4, with 9 positions matching TRBD1. J was trimmed by 7 bases and V by 1 base; bases with no gene match: 1. CDR3 size: 14 residues. Germline-derived CDR1 and CDR2 are SGHVT and SQSDAQ. The CDR3 region has the DNA TGTGCCAGCAGCTTAGACAGGGGGCCTGAAAAACTGTTTTTT. Protein: CASSLDRGPEKLFF.

V usage is TRBV7-2 and J usage is TRBJ1-2; weak D call: TRBD1 (5 bases). The CDR3 is made up of 15 amino acids. From germline, CDR1 is SGHTA and CDR2 FQGNSA. The V end lost 5 bases, the J end lost 5 bases, and 18 bases lay between the germline ends. DNA for the CDR3: TGTGCCAGCAGCCGGAGGGCAGGGTCGGAGTATGGCTACACCTTC. As protein: CASSRRAGSEYGYTF.

The chain links TRBV30 to TRBJ1-1, with 7 nucleotides matching TRBD1. The CDR3 has 13 amino acids. Germline CDR1 reads GTSNPN; CDR2 reads SVGIG (reference sequence). V was clipped by 1 base and J by 11 bases; unmatched bases: 10. CDR3 amino acids: CAWSASRTGRAFF. DNA for the CDR3: TGTGCCTGGAGTGCGTCGCGGACAGGACGGGCTTTCTTT. Complete variable domain (other parts from reference TRBV30 and TRBJ1-1): SQTIHQWPATLVQPVGSPLSLECTVEGTSNPNLYWYRQAAGRGLQLLFYSVGIGQISSEVPQNLSASRPQDRQFILSSKKLLLSDSGFYLCAWSASRTGRAFFGQGTRLTVV.

The chain employs TRBV6-6 and TRBJ1-5, with 12 bases identical to TRBD1. The V segment lost 4 bases and the J segment 3 bases; nucleotides outside the gene matches: 4. Looked up from germline, CDR1 is MNHNY and CDR2 is SVGAGI (reference sequence). CDR3 length: 16 amino acids. CDR3 loop: CASSSGQGAANQPQHF. The DNA for the CDR3 is TGTGCCAGCAGTTCGGGACAGGGGGCGGCCAATCAGCCCCAGCATTTT.

This clone was counted once. The gene calls are TRBV7-2 and TRBJ2-1; 9 positions match TRBD2. Germline lookup yields CDR1 SGHTA and CDR2 FQGNSA. CDR3 size: 16 residues. V lost 4 bases and J lost 8; bases outside the gene matches: 12. CDR3 DNA sequence: TGTGCCAGCAGCTCCCCCGGGGGGCGGGAGGGCCATGAGCAGTTCTTC. Translation gives CASSSPGGREGHEQFF.

The chain links TRBV6-5 to TRBJ1-6, with 7 bases identical to TRBD1. The CDR3 is 15 amino acids. From germline, CDR1 is MNHEY and CDR2 SVGAGI. The J segment lost 0 bases and the V segment lost 7 bases, leaving 3 bases of the junction unmatched. CDR3 nucleotides: TGTGCCAGCACCGCAGGGGGCTCCTATAATTCACCCCTCCACTTT. It yields the protein CASTAGGSYNSPLHF.

This clone was seen more than once but under ten times. This chain joins TRBV9 and TRBJ2-2; D unclear. Trimming cost V 4 bases and J 0 bases, with 13 bases left between them. Germline values: CDR1 SGDLS, CDR2 YYNGEE. CDR3 length: 16 amino acids. CDR3 residues: CASSPLPGTNTGELFF. The CDR3 bases are TGTGCCAGCAGCCCCCTACCAGGAACGAACACCGGGGAGCTGTTTTTT.

V is TRBV5-1 and J is TRBJ1-6; 8 bases map to TRBD1. This CDR3 is 13 amino acids long. CDR1 is SGHRS, CDR2 YFSETQ, per germline. After removal of 4 bases from V and 11 bases from J, the junction contained 5 bases not matched to a gene. The CDR3 DNA sequence: TGCGCCAGCAGCGTGACAGGGGAGACACCCCTCCACTTT. This gives the protein CASSVTGETPLHF.